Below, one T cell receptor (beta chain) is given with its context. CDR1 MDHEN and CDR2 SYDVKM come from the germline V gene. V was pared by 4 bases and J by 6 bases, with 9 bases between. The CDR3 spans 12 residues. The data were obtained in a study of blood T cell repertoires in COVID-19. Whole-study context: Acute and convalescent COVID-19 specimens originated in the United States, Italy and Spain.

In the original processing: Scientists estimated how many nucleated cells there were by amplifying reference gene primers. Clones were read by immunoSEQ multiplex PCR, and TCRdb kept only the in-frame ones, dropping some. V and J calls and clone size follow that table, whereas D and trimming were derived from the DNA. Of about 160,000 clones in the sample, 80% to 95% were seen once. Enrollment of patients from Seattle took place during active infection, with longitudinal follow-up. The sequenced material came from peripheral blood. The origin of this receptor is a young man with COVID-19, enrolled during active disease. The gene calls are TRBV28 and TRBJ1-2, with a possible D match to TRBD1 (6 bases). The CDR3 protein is CASSSYRDGYTF. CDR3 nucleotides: TGTGCCAGCAGTTCTTACAGGGATGGCTACACCTTC.